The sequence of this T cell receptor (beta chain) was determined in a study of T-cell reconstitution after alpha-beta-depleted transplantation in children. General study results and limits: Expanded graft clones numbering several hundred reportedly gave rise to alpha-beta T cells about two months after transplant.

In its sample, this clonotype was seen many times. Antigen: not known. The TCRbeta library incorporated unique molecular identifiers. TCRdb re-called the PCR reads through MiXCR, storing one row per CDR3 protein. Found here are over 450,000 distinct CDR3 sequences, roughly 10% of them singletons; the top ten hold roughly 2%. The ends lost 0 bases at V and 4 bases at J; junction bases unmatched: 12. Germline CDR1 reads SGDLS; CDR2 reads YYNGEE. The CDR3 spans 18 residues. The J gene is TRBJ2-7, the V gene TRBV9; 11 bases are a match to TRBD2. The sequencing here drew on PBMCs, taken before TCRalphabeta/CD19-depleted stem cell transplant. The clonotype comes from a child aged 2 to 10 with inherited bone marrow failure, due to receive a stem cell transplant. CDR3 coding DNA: TGTGCCAGCAGCGTAGGAGGCCGGGGGACTAGCGGAGAATACGAGCAGTACTTC. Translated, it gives CASSVGGRGTSGEYEQYF.